The 8 T cell receptor beta chains below come from one sample, sequenced in a study of glioma-infiltrating T cells. TCR alpha and beta CDR3 regions were amplified from RNA using iRepertoire nested multiplex PCR. MiXCR, applied by TCRdb to the multiplex PCR reads, yields one record per CDR3 protein. The repertoire holds approximately 110,000 distinct CDR3 sequences, with roughly 24% as singletons. The specimen was glioma tissue, nonneoplastic brain tissue, or PBMCs (not recorded which). The origin of the receptors is a human donor with low-grade glioma or glioblastoma, undergoing nonglioma brain surgery, or in good health (not recorded which).

Ten or more counts support this clonotype. The V and J genes are TRBV14 and TRBJ2-5; TRBD2 might be the D (7 bases). V was trimmed by 5 bases and J by 2 bases, leaving 21 bases between them. The CDR3 length is 17 residues. CDR1 and CDR2 from the germline V gene are SGHDN and FVKESK. The CDR3 reads CASSGRRGAGGQETQYF. CDR3 nucleotides: TGTGCCAGCAGCGGAAGACGGGGGGCCGGGGGGCAAGAGACCCAGTACTTC.

This clonotype has only a few counts. The rearrangement links TRBV4-2 to TRBJ2-7, with D perhaps matching TRBD1 or TRBD2 (5 bases each). This CDR3 region has 15 residues. Per germline, CDR1 LGHNA and CDR2 YNFKEQ. The V gene lost 4 bases and the J gene lost 0 bases, with 13 bases spanning the gap. CDR3 in amino acids: CASSLERGSSYEQYF. CDR3 in DNA: TGTGCCAGCAGCCTCGAGAGGGGCAGCTCCTACGAGCAGTACTTC.

The chain uses TRBV30 and TRBJ2-1; D might be TRBD1 (6 bases). Germline CDR1 reads GTSNPN; CDR2 reads SVGIG (reference sequence). The CDR3 extends over 17 amino acids. The ends were cut back, 1 base at V and 3 bases at J, with 19 bases in the middle. CDR3 coding DNA: TGTGCCTGGAGTGGGAGCCAGGGGAAACTCGACTACAATGAGCAGTTCTTC. Encoded protein: CAWSGSQGKLDYNEQFF.

This clonotype appeared a few times. Here the CDR3 DNA reads TGTGCCAGTAGTACCGGACAGGGCTTCGGATACACTGAAGCTTTCTTT. This gives the protein CASSTGQGFGYTEAFF. The gene calls are TRBV19 and TRBJ1-1; 8 positions match TRBD1. The germline CDR1 and CDR2 sequences are LNHDA and SQIVND (reference sequence). The CDR3 extends over 16 amino acids. The J segment lost 3 bases and the V segment lost 4 bases, leaving 10 bases of the junction unmatched.

In the case of this clonotype: A read error may explain this, as a much larger clone is one base away. The chain carries TRBV4-1 and TRBJ2-7; D is undetermined. The CDR3 sequence is 14 residues long. Per germline, CDR1 MGHRA and CDR2 YSYEKL. The CDR3 bases are TGCGCCAGCGGCCATCCCGGTTCGAAATACGAGCAGTACTTC. As protein: CASGHPGSKYEQYF.

This clonotype was seen ten or more times. The gene calls are TRBV7-2 and TRBJ2-1, with 7 nucleotides matching TRBD2. Per the germline V gene, CDR1 is SGHTA and CDR2 is FQGNSA. With 5 bases clipped from V and 8 bases from J, the junction kept 9 bases outside the gene matches. CDR3 length equals 14 residues. CDR3 protein: CASSTGTIPYEQFF. CDR3 nucleotide sequence: TGTGCCAGCAGCACCGGGACTATCCCATATGAGCAGTTCTTC. The whole variable domain, filled in from reference TRBV7-2 and TRBJ2-1, reads GAGVSQSPSNKVTEKGKDVELRCDPISGHTALYWYRQSLGQGLEFLIYFQGNSAPDKSGLPSDRFSAERTGGSVSTLTIQRTQQEDSAVYLCASSTGTIPYEQFFGPGTRLTVL.

This clonotype was picked up many times. This chain uses TRBV10-3 with TRBJ2-3; tentatively, D is TRBD1 or TRBD2 (5 bases each). Deletions cut 0 bases from V and 3 bases from J, with 10 bases between. Per germline, CDR1 ENHRY and CDR2 SYGVKD. The CDR3 loop spans 15 amino acids. The CDR3 protein is CAISESRDETDTQYF. As DNA, the CDR3 is TGTGCCATCAGTGAGTCCCGGGACGAGACAGATACGCAGTATTTT.

This clonotype was picked up many times. The chain recombines TRBV29-1 with TRBJ2-5, with a weak D call TRBD2 (6 bases). V lost 3 bases and J lost 5, with 16 bases in between. This CDR3 is built from 14 residues. Germline V lookup: CDR1 SQVTM, CDR2 ANQGSEA. The CDR3 here is CSVDPQRGIETQYF. The CDR3 DNA reads as TGCAGCGTTGATCCTCAACGGGGGATCGAGACCCAGTACTTC.